This T cell receptor (beta chain) is from a study of shared T cell receptors in the human thymus. Using immunoSEQ multiplex PCR, the repertoire was profiled, and TCRdb retains in-frame clones only, with some absent. The repertoire has hundreds of thousands of clones, approximately 88% of them found once; the top ten carry 0.0085% to 0.012%. This clone was counted once. This CDR3 comprises 13 residues. Germline V lookup: CDR1 MNHEY, CDR2 SMNVEV (reference sequence). V shed 6 bases and J shed 3 bases, with 11 bases lying between them. The same data also went into a second study, on human thymus T cells.

The rearrangement uses TRBV27 and TRBJ1-2; TRBD1 might be the D (5 bases). The sequencing input was thymocytes. This clonotype was obtained from a boy less than two years old with a congenital heart defect. DNA of the CDR3: TGTGCCAGCAGGGTGGGGCGAGACTATGGCTACACCTTC. As protein: CASRVGRDYGYTF.